This TCR beta chain was captured in a study of T cell changes during pregnancy in multiple sclerosis. The repertoire was sequenced with immunoSEQ multiplex PCR; TCRdb's copy has only in-frame clones and lacks some. The top ten hold about 18% of the sample, which has around 15,000 clones, approximately 81% seen once. This clonotype was obtained from a female donor in good health, enrolled as a control in a pregnancy study. The material was CD8+ T cells from peripheral blood mononuclear cells, obtained in the third trimester of pregnancy.

This CDR3 is CASSVDRDSSGANVLTF. The CDR3 DNA reads TGTGCCAGCAGCGTAGACAGGGACAGCTCTGGGGCCAACGTCCTGACTTTC. The chain joins TRBV9 to TRBJ2-6; 7 bases are shared with TRBD1. V shed 0 bases and J 0 bases; nucleotides not matched to a gene: 3. From germline, CDR1 is SGDLS and CDR2 YYNGEE. This CDR3 is 17 amino acids long.